Sequencing of this TCR beta chain was carried out in a study of cytomegalovirus exposure and HLA in healthy donors. Study-level results: Cytomegalovirus status was reportedly diagnosed by the classifier with high sensitivity and specificity. The listing of 150 to 200 TCR beta chains classed them as cytomegalovirus-associated. A subsequent analysis found that TCR clusters from the first cohort also tended to co-occur in the approximately 110 validation repertoires, with about 94% of cluster scores above 0.

V lost 2 bases and J lost 7, with 19 bases in between. Per the germline V gene, CDR1 is SGDLS and CDR2 is YYNGEE. The CDR3 runs to 16 residues. Data came from immunoSEQ multiplex PCR; TCRdb stores just in-frame clones and leaves some out. The table lists 240,000 or so clones, 75% to 90% of them singletons, with 1% to 1.5% in the top ten. This clone has just one count. Its antigen remains unknown. The sequenced material came from PBMCs. This TCR was sampled from a woman aged 25 to 45 in good health and CMV-seropositive. V is TRBV9 and J is TRBJ2-4; no clear D. The CDR3 reads CASSVTSSEPGNIQYF. In DNA form, the CDR3 reads TGTGCCAGCAGCGTCACCTCCTCGGAGCCTGGGAACATTCAGTACTTC.